This T cell receptor (beta chain) emerged from a study of cytomegalovirus exposure and HLA in healthy donors. The PCR was carried out with 60 Vbeta primers and 13 Jbeta primers. Clones were read by immunoSEQ multiplex PCR, and TCRdb kept only the in-frame ones, dropping some. Among some 200,000 clones listed, 55% to 75% were seen once. The trim removed 3 bases at V and 2 bases at J, leaving 3 bases unmatched. This CDR3 has 14 residues. Germline CDR1 and CDR2: SQVTM and ANQGSEA. The sequencing input was PBMCs. The sequence was obtained from a man aged 35-49 years in good health and CMV-seropositive. The J gene is TRBJ2-2, the V gene TRBV29-1, with 7 bases that match TRBD2. The CDR3 DNA is TGCAGCGTTGAGGGCGGGAGTAACACCGGGGAGCTGTTTTTT. This encodes CSVEGGSNTGELFF.